This T cell receptor (beta chain) emerged from a study of T cell repertoires in cytomegalovirus infection. Regarding the study as a whole: Of the TCR beta families, the public ones yielded a cumulative frequency that identified carriers of CMV plus the relevant HLA.

This clonotype was counted many times. Its target is unknown. A single record per CDR3 protein comes from TCRdb applying MiXCR to the reads. The sample includes some 920,000 distinct CDR3 sequences, around 32% of them seen just once. This CDR3 is 16 amino acids long. Trimming removed 5 bases from V and 4 bases from J; junction bases left unmatched: 9. The input for sequencing was cultured CD8+ T cells from PBMCs, taken from culture after CMV antigen stimulation. The rearrangement uses TRBV12-3 or TRBV12-4 and TRBJ1-3; the match to TRBD1 covers 9 bases. The TCR sequence derives from a human donor in good health (CMV status not recorded). Some clones in this sample may be carry-over from other donors' samples. In DNA, the CDR3 is TGTGCCAGCAGTCCTAATACAGGGGGCGGCGGAAACACCATATATTTT. Its protein product is CASSPNTGGGGNTIYF.